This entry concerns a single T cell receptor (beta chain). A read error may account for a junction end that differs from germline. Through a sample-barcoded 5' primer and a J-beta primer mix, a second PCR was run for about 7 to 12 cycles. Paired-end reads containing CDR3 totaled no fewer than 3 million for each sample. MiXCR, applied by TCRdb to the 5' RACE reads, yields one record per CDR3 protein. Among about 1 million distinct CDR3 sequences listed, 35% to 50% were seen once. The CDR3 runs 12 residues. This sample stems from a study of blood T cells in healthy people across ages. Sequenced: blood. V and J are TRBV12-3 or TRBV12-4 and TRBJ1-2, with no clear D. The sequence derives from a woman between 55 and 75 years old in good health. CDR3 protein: CASSSDIYDYTF. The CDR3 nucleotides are TGTGCCAGCAGCTCCGACATCTATGACTACACCTTC.